The 9 T cell receptor beta chains below were found in one sample sequenced in a study of CD8+ T cells in alopecia areata. Sample treatment: oral pan-JAK inhibitor, 5-10 mg twice daily. Extracted from the samples, RNA was reverse transcribed into cDNA to serve as the sequencing template. Profiling relied on immunoSEQ multiplex PCR, and the TCRdb table lists in-frame clones only, not all of them. The data hold 150,000 to 200,000 clones, with 64% observed a single time. The sequenced sample was CD4+ T cells sorted from blood, obtained around week 50, from a patient treated with tofacitinib. These receptors originate from a human donor with alopecia areata.

The rearrangement joins TRBV30 to TRBJ2-7; D uncertain. This CDR3 region has 11 residues. Germline V lookup: CDR1 GTSNPN, CDR2 SVGIG (reference sequence). This CDR3 is CVFGDSYEQYF. For the CDR3, the DNA is TGTGTTTTTGGGGACTCCTACGAGCAGTACTTC.

The table lists this clone with a few counts. This chain uses TRBV4-3 with TRBJ2-3; 7 bases are shared with TRBD1. Germline CDR1 LGHNA, CDR2 YSLEER. The CDR3 extends over 14 amino acids. V dropped 3 bases and J dropped 3; count of bases not matched to a gene: 3. As DNA, the CDR3 is TGCGCCAGCAGCCAGGACAGGTGGACAGATACGCAGTATTTT. Its protein is CASSQDRWTDTQYF.

This chain uses TRBV11-2 with TRBJ2-1; TRBD2 agrees at 9 bases. CDR1 and CDR2 (germline): SGHAT, FQNNGV. This CDR3 spans 15 amino acids. V trimming: 1 base; J trimming: 5 bases; junction bases outside the gene matches: 3. In DNA, the CDR3 is TGTGCCAGCAGCTTAGCTAGCGGGGCGAACAATGAGCAGTTCTTC. This translates into CASSLASGANNEQFF.

By proportion, this clone is medium-sized (0.01 to 0.1%). The CDR3 DNA is TGTGCCAGTAAGTTTGGGGCGAACACTGAAGCTTTCTTT. Translated, it gives CASKFGANTEAFF. The chain couples TRBV19 to TRBJ1-1, with a weak D call TRBD1 (5 bases). Per germline, CDR1 LNHDA and CDR2 SQIVND (reference sequence). Trimming shortened V by 7 bases and J by 1 base, and 10 bases separated the two germline ends. There are 13 residues in the CDR3.

CDR3 nucleotide sequence: TGTGCCAGCAGCCCTGGGGAGGGCTGGAACACTGAAGCTTTCTTT. Translated: CASSPGEGWNTEAFF. This chain links TRBV7-9 with TRBJ1-1, with D uncertain. This CDR3 is built from 15 residues. Trimming left V 5 bases short and J 1 base short, with 14 bases between. Germline V gene lookup returns CDR1 SEHNR and CDR2 FQNEAQ (reference sequence).

Only a few counts were recorded for this clone. CDR3 nucleotides: TGTGCCAGCAGCAGGGCGACCGGGGAGCTGTTTTTT. Its translation is CASSRATGELFF. This chain joins TRBV9 and TRBJ2-2; D remains unclear. The V and J ends lost 4 bases and 5 bases respectively, with 6 bases between them. The CDR3 runs 12 residues. Germline V gene data show CDR1 as SGDLS and CDR2 as YYNGEE.

The chain joins TRBV6-6 to TRBJ1-1; D may be TRBD1 (5 bases). The CDR3 runs 14 residues. Deletions cut 5 bases from V and 4 bases from J, with 14 bases between. Germline CDR1 reads MNHNY; CDR2 reads SVGAGI (reference sequence). The CDR3 spells CASSHQGVGTEAFF. The CDR3 DNA reads TGTGCCAGCAGTCATCAGGGTGTGGGCACTGAAGCTTTCTTT.

This clone came up once. The chain carries TRBV27 and TRBJ2-2; 8 bases align to TRBD2. Germline V gene sequence: CDR1 MNHEY, CDR2 SMNVEV (reference sequence). This CDR3 region has 16 residues. V lost 6 bases, J lost 4 bases, and 10 bases stayed unmatched. The CDR3 here is CASSPSGGVGTGELFF. CDR3 DNA: TGTGCCAGCAGCCCCTCGGGGGGGGTAGGCACCGGGGAGCTGTTTTTT.

This clone showed up just once. The V call is TRBV29-1, the J call TRBJ2-3, with a weak D call TRBD1 (7 bases). This CDR3 contains 16 residues. CDR1 is SQVTM and CDR2 is ANQGSEA in the germline V gene. V was clipped by 4 bases and J by 2 bases, with 19 bases between them. The CDR3 DNA reads as TGCAGCGTTGTCGGGGGACCGGGACAGTTCACAGATACGCAGTATTTT. Its translation: CSVVGGPGQFTDTQYF.